Following are 24 T cell receptor beta chains from one sample sequenced in a study of metastatic and nonmetastatic thyroid tumors. Patients underwent thyroid surgery, and none had received any treatment before it. With MiXCR, TCRdb called clones anew from the PCR reads. The sample holds 30,000 to 45,000 clones, roughly 28% seen once. The sequencing sample was made of blood. These receptors all come from a male donor with papillary thyroid cancer or a benign thyroid nodule (not recorded which). Some clones in this sample may be carry-over from other donors' samples.

Turning to this clone: A junction end diverges from the germline sequence, so it may reflect a read error. The gene calls are TRBV4-2 and TRBJ1-6; D remains unclear. The CDR3 has 13 residues. The germline gives CDR1 LGHNA, CDR2 YNFKEQ. The CDR3 nucleotides read TGTGTCAGCAGCCAAGCAGATAATTCACCCCTCCACTTT. It yields the protein CVSSQADNSPLHF.

The chain uses TRBV20-1 and TRBJ1-5; no firm D call. Trimming took 6 bases from V and 1 from J, leaving 7 bases between them. This CDR3 has 12 amino acids. Germline V lookup: CDR1 DFQATT, CDR2 SNEGSKA (reference sequence). CDR3 DNA: TGCAGTGCGCTCGTAAGCAATCAGCCCCAGCATTTT. Residues: CSALVSNQPQHF.

This clone has a handful of counts. The chain joins TRBV27 to TRBJ2-1; TRBD2 might be the D (5 bases). This CDR3 comprises 16 residues. The ends were cut back, 4 bases at V and 2 bases at J, with 15 bases in the middle. The germline V gene has CDR1 MNHEY and CDR2 SMNVEV (reference sequence). The CDR3: CASSSFLSSAYNEQFF. The CDR3, as DNA: TGTGCCAGCAGTTCCTTCCTCAGTAGCGCCTACAATGAGCAGTTCTTC.

J is TRBJ2-3 and V is TRBV20-1; unclear D gene. CDR1 and CDR2 (germline): DFQATT, SNEGSKA (reference sequence). CDR3 length: 11 amino acids. Deletions cut 3 bases from V and 2 bases from J, with 3 bases between. The CDR3 DNA is TGCAGTGCTAGGGTCACAGATACGCAGTATTTT. This sequence encodes CSARVTDTQYF.

The chain links TRBV2 to TRBJ2-5; 8 bases map to TRBD1. This CDR3 is 12 amino acids long. J was trimmed by 6 bases and V by 7 bases; bases with no gene match: 4. Germline V gene lookup returns CDR1 SNHLY and CDR2 FYNNEI. The CDR3, as DNA: TGTGCCAGCACTACAGGGGGAAAGACCCAGTACTTC. Translating it yields CASTTGGKTQYF.

This chain uses TRBV7-2 with TRBJ1-2; D perhaps matches TRBD1 (6 bases). The CDR3 has 14 residues. V shed 2 bases and J shed 8 bases, with 15 bases lying between them. Germline CDR1 SGHTA, CDR2 FQGNSA. This CDR3 is CASSLNRALGGYTF. The CDR3 coding sequence is TGTGCCAGCAGCTTAAACAGGGCCTTGGGGGGCTACACCTTC.

Of note for this clone: This clone may be a read error of a much larger clone one base away. Other DNA sequences in the sample encode the same CDR3. The V gene is TRBV11-2, the J gene TRBJ1-2, with D perhaps matching TRBD1 (5 bases). Trimming shortened V by 1 base and J by 12 bases, and 15 bases separated the two germline ends. Looked up from germline, CDR1 is SGHAT and CDR2 is FQNNGV. This CDR3 contains 13 residues. For the CDR3, the DNA is TGTGCCAGCAGCTTAGTCGGAGGGACCCCTCACACCTTC. Its protein product is CASSLVGGTPHTF.

This chain joins TRBV15 and TRBJ2-2; no clear D gene. The CDR3 has 14 residues. CDR1 is LNHNV and CDR2 is YYDKDF in the germline V gene (reference sequence). The germline V and J ends were trimmed by 0 bases and 7 bases, with 9 bases remaining between them. This chain's CDR3 is CATSRERWGGELFF. The CDR3 bases are TGTGCCACCAGCAGAGAGCGTTGGGGCGGGGAGCTGTTTTTT.

The chain has TRBV20-1 and TRBJ2-2; the match to TRBD1 covers 9 bases. The CDR3 length is 14 residues. The trim removed 1 base at V and 3 bases at J, leaving 0 bases unmatched. CDR1 and CDR2 from the germline V gene are DFQATT and SNEGSKA (reference sequence). CDR3 sequence: CSARGDRDTGELFF. The CDR3 DNA follows: TGCAGTGCTAGAGGGGACAGGGACACCGGGGAGCTGTTTTTT.

The CDR3 here is CASSQDRGSSYEQYF. DNA for the CDR3: TGTGCCAGCAGCCAAGATCGCGGGAGCTCCTACGAGCAGTACTTC. The V call is TRBV4-2, the J call TRBJ2-7; 7 bases are shared with TRBD2. J gave up 0 bases and V 0 bases, and 2 bases lay outside the gene matches. This CDR3 spans 15 amino acids. From germline, CDR1 is LGHNA and CDR2 YNFKEQ.

This clone was recorded a few times. The chain carries TRBV6-2 or TRBV6-3 and TRBJ1-2; TRBD1 matches 7 bases. Germline assignment: CDR1 MNHEY and CDR2 SVGEGT. The ends lost 4 bases at V and 8 bases at J; junction bases unmatched: 7. The CDR3 contains 13 residues. The CDR3 spells CASSLRQGVGYTF. CDR3 coding DNA: TGTGCCAGCAGTTTACGACAGGGAGTGGGCTACACCTTC.

V gene TRBV3-1 combines with J gene TRBJ1-2; 7 positions agree with TRBD1. V gave up 3 bases and J gave up 12 bases; unmatched junction bases: 13. The CDR3 extends over 14 amino acids. CDR1 LGHDT and CDR2 YNNKEL come from the germline V gene (reference sequence). The CDR3, as DNA: TGTGCCAGCAGCCATCTGACAGGGCAGTTCGGGAACACCTTC. It codes for CASSHLTGQFGNTF.

V usage is TRBV7-9 and J usage is TRBJ2-7, with D tentatively TRBD2 (5 bases). This CDR3 region has 13 residues. Trimming removed 4 bases at V and 1 base at J, with 8 bases between. Per the germline V gene, CDR1 is SEHNR and CDR2 is FQNEAQ (reference sequence). CDR3 nucleotides: TGTGCCAGCAGCTCGGGGATATCCTACGAGCAGTACTTC. Encoded protein: CASSSGISYEQYF.

By sample fraction, this clone is medium-sized. J is TRBJ2-7 and V is TRBV13, with 9 bases lining up with TRBD1. The V segment lost 0 bases and the J segment 6 bases; nucleotides outside the gene matches: 6. The CDR3 consists of 15 residues. Germline V gene lookup returns CDR1 PRHDT and CDR2 FYEKMQ (reference sequence). The CDR3 nucleotides read TGTGCCAGCAGCTTAGGATGGACAGGGGAGTCCGAGCAGTACTTC. Its translation: CASSLGWTGESEQYF.

CDR3 amino acids: CASTRGAGSGNTIYF. The CDR3 DNA reads TGTGCCAGCACGAGGGGGGCTGGATCTGGAAACACCATATATTTT. The chain employs TRBV5-8 and TRBJ1-3; TRBD1 is a possible D gene (6 bases). V lost 6 bases and J lost 1, with 14 bases in between. The germline V gene encodes CDR1 SGHTS and CDR2 YDEGEE. The length of the CDR3 is 15 residues. The variable domain in full, completed from reference TRBV5-8 and TRBJ1-3, reads EAGVTQSPTHLIKTRGQQATLRCSPISGHTSVYWYQQALGLGLQFLLWYDEGEERNRGNFPPRFSGRQFPNYSSELNVNALELEDSALYLCASTRGAGSGNTIYFGEGSWLTVV.

This clone was seen many times. The gene calls are TRBV3-1 and TRBJ1-2; D call uncertain. This CDR3 is 13 amino acids long. Between the trimmed V and J ends, which lost 1 base and 6 bases, there was a span of 9 bases. The germline CDR1 and CDR2 sequences are LGHDT and YNNKEL (reference sequence). The CDR3 sequence: CASSQGSRNGYTF. The CDR3 DNA follows: TGTGCCAGCAGCCAAGGTAGTAGGAATGGCTACACCTTC.

The chain links TRBV6-2 or TRBV6-3 to TRBJ1-6, with no clear D. Per germline, CDR1 MNHEY and CDR2 SVGEGT. The length of the CDR3 is 15 residues. The V and J ends lost 0 bases and 10 bases respectively, with 13 bases between them. The CDR3 DNA reads as TGTGCCAGCAGTTACTCGGCGGGCAATATCTCACCCCTCCACTTT. Translation gives CASSYSAGNISPLHF.

This clone has ten or more counts. The chain recombines TRBV4-1 with TRBJ1-1; D ambiguous. Germline V CDR1 and CDR2: MGHRA, YSYEKL. The CDR3 contains 13 residues. The V gene lost 7 bases and the J gene lost 4 bases, with 13 bases spanning the gap. CDR3 bases: TGCGCCAGCAACCTGATGGTTGGCACTGAAGCTTTCTTT. This encodes CASNLMVGTEAFF.

Only a few counts were recorded for this clone. J is TRBJ2-7 and V is TRBV6-1, with D perhaps TRBD1 or TRBD2 (5 bases each). Germline V gene lookup returns CDR1 MNHNS and CDR2 SASEGT. Trimming took off 5 bases at V and 6 bases at J, with 8 bases between the two ends. This CDR3 has 11 residues. CDR3 protein: CASSLGTEQYF. In DNA form, the CDR3 reads TGTGCCAGCAGTCTTGGGACCGAGCAGTACTTC.

This clone was seen at least ten times. V and J are TRBV5-1 and TRBJ2-3; D ambiguous. Trimming removed 4 bases from V and 3 bases from J, with 6 bases in between. Germline V gene sequence: CDR1 SGHRS, CDR2 YFSETQ. This CDR3 has 12 residues. The DNA for the CDR3 is TGCGCCAGCAGCCTGCTGACAGATACGCAGTATTTT. Translation gives CASSLLTDTQYF.

The chain uses TRBV11-2 and TRBJ2-4; TRBD1 aligns across 11 bases. After removal of 4 bases from V and 6 bases from J, the junction contained 11 bases not matched to a gene. This CDR3 has 17 amino acids. CDR1 and CDR2 from the germline V gene are SGHAT and FQNNGV. This CDR3 reads CASSSLRGQGERNIQYF. The CDR3 DNA reads TGTGCCAGCAGCTCACTCCGGGGACAGGGGGAAAGAAACATTCAGTACTTC.

This clone turned up a few times. This chain connects TRBV24-1 to TRBJ1-1, with a possible D match to TRBD1 (5 bases). The CDR3 covers 14 residues. The germline V gene has CDR1 KGHDR and CDR2 SFDVKD. The V end was cut by 6 bases, the J end by 1 base, with 11 bases between. CDR3 protein: CATSSQGPNTEAFF. In DNA, the CDR3 is TGTGCCACCAGTTCCCAGGGACCGAACACTGAAGCTTTCTTT.

This clone was observed a few times. The junction departs from germline at one end; a sequencing error may be responsible. V usage is TRBV28 and J usage is TRBJ1-2, with unresolved D. CDR1 is MDHEN and CDR2 is SYDVKM in the germline V gene. The CDR3 consists of 13 residues. The CDR3 DNA sequence: TGTGTCAGCAGTAACCCTTCCCCGGGTGGCTACACCTTC. This encodes CVSSNPSPGGYTF.

This clone came up a few times. J is TRBJ2-5 and V is TRBV5-6; D tentatively reads TRBD1 or TRBD2 (5 bases each). In germline, CDR1 is SGHDT, CDR2 YYEEEE. V was pared by 5 bases and J by 5 bases, with 13 bases between. CDR3 length equals 13 residues. The CDR3 DNA follows: TGTGCCAGCAGGGGGCCGGGGACCGAGACCCAGTACTTC. Its translation is CASRGPGTETQYF.